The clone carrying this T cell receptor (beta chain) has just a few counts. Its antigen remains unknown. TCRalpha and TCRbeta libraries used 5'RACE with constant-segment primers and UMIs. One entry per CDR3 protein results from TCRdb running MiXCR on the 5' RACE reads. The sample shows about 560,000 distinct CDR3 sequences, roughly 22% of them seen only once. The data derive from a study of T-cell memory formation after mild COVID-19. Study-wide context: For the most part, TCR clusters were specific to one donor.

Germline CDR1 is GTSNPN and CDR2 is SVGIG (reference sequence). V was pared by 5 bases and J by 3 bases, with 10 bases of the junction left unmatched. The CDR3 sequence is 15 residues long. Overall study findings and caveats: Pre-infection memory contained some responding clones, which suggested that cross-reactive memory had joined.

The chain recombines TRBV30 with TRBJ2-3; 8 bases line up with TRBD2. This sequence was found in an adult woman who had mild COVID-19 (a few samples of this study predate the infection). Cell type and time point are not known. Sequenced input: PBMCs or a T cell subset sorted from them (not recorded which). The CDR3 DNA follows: TGTGCCTGGTCCTCTAGCGGGCTTAAGACAGATACGCAGTATTTT. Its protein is CAWSSSGLKTDTQYF.